The T cell receptor beta chain described here comes from a study of T cell repertoires in breast cancer (dated by TCRdb to the mid-2010s). In the study overall: Tumors, lymph nodes and peripheral blood lymphocytes from breast cancer patients were profiled in the study, along with peripheral blood from healthy control donors. Because breast cancer has a low mutational burden and common mutations are rare, the study reasoned that TCRs shared between breast cancer patients would target shared antigens. Tumors and tumor-involved lymph nodes were minced and digested with Liberase and DNase, then filtered through 70-um and 40-um filters. Nine healthy donors, of an age range similar to that of the patients, were included as controls. On average, about 500,000 sequences per sample and about 11 reads per input cell were obtained by sequencing. ER+/PR+ status was present in the majority of the approximately 20 patient tumors that were analyzed for shared TCRs. Tumor-free lymph nodes were processed with no enzymatic digestion, and blood samples were separated using Ficoll. General study outcomes and caveats: Approximately 17 TCR pairs were shared across seven or more patient tumors and rarely found in control blood, suggesting possible tumor specificity. TRBV7 predominated among the shared TCRs, which could possibly reflect tumor recognition or a mispriming bias from eight TRBV7 primers. Discarding singleton TCRs and sampling only part of each tumor may have missed genuine antitumor clones. Shared TCRs were encoded by various nucleotide sequences, which suggests selection and expansion based on antigen. Emulsion RT-PCR was considered qualitative rather than quantitative, since transcript abundance and primer differences skewed clone recovery. Compared with tumor-free nodes, tumor-involved sentinel lymph nodes shared about fourfold more TCRs with matched tumor repertoires (about 7.7% versus 2%).

This clonotype was seen only a few times. Its antigen specificity is not known. No much larger clonotype is one base removed from it; base qualities were not supplied. The study used an expanded emulsion RT-PCR method with primers for all TCR V genes to analyze paired alpha-beta TCRs of CD8+ T cells. CD8+ T cells were isolated with a CD8 positive selection kit and were then incubated overnight in roughly 9.1 IU/mL IL-2 prior to emulsion RT-PCR. Trimming takes 5 bases from V and 6 bases from J, and the germline ends sit 17 bases apart. Including the terminal cysteine and phenylalanine, the CDR3 comprises 14 residues. Only the CDR3 part of the read is kept: 42 bases, read in frame from the first base. CDR1 SGHVS and CDR2 FNYEAQ were looked up in the germline V gene. Libraries were constructed by emulsion pairing. Unpaired genes were suppressed by a second nested PCR with blocking oligos, after which a third nested PCR added Illumina adaptors and barcodes. Each emulsion RT-PCR master mix contained roughly 4,500-270,000 T cells, with C-region, Stepout and V-region primers. The Micellula Emulsion and Purification Kit was used to generate emulsions, and Qiagen OneStep RT-PCR reagents were used for RT-PCR. Pooled libraries were sequenced with paired-end 2 x 250 reads on an Illumina MiSeq. Turning to the authors' computational methods: Read pairs were joined in Galaxy and clipped at the engineered overlap into separate alpha and beta files; unclipped reads were discarded. Alpha-beta pairs were assigned using CompleteTCR, a MiTCR-based pipeline in which chains sharing read cluster identifiers are linked by an R script. TCR sequences that were observed only once, about 1-3.2% of the total, were removed as potential sequencing errors. TCRdb ran its own pipeline on the public reads, namely fastp trimming at Q25 and MiXCR clone calling, and kept in-frame beta chains. Under each unique CDR3 protein, matching rows form one entry showing the most common genes and DNA. These V and J calls derive from TCRdb rather than the authors' analysis. The sample table holds 510 or so distinct CDR3 sequences, of which approximately 50% were seen once. The top ten clones comprise 50% to 75% of the sample.

The V and J genes are TRBV7-6 and TRBJ2-7; the D segment may tentatively be TRBD1 or TRBD2, each giving 5 matched bases. The sample comprised CD8+ T cells. This receptor was obtained from a pool of human donors with breast cancer or a healthy control (not recorded which). The CDR3: CASSVPGRAGEQYF. The DNA sequence is given as TGTGCCAGCAGCGTGCCGGGACGAGCAGGCGAGCAGTACTTC.